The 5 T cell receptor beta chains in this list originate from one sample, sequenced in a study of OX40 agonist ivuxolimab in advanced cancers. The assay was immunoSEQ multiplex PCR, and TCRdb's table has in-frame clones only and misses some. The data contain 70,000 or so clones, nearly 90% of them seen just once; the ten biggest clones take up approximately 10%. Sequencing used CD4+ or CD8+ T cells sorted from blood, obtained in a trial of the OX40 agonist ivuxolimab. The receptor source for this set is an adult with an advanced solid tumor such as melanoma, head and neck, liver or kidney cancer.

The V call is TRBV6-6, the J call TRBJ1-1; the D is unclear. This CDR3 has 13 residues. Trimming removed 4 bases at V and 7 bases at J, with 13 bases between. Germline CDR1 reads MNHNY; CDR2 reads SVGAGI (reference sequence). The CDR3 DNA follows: TGTGCCAGCAGTTTTGAAAGGCGGAGTGAAGCTTTCTTT. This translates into CASSFERRSEAFF.

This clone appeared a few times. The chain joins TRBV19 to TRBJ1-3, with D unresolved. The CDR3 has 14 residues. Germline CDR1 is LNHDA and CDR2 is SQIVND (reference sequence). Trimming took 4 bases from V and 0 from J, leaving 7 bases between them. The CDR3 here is CASSRVGSGNTIYF. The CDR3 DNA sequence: TGTGCCAGTAGTAGAGTAGGCTCTGGAAACACCATATATTTT.

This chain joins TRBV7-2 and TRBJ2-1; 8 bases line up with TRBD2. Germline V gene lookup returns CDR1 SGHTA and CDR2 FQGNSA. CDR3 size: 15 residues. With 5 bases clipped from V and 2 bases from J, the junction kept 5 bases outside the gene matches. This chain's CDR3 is CASSRSGRTYNEQFF. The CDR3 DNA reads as TGTGCCAGCAGCAGGAGCGGGAGAACCTACAATGAGCAGTTCTTC.

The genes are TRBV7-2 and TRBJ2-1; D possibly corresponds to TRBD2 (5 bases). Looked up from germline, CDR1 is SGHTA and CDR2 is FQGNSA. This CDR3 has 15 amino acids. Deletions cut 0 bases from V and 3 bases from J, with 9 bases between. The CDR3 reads CASSLAGANYNEQFF. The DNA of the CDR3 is TGTGCCAGCAGCTTAGCGGGAGCCAACTACAATGAGCAGTTCTTC.

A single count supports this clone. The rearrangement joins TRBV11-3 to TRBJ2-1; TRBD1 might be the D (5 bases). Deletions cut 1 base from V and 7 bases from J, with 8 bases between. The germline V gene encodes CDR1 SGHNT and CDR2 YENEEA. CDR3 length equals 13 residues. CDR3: CASSLGGRNEQFF. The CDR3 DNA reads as TGTGCCAGCAGCTTAGGGGGCCGGAATGAGCAGTTCTTC.